This is a list of T cell receptor beta chains from one sample in a study of CD8+ T cells in alopecia areata. This table comes from immunoSEQ multiplex PCR, and its TCRdb copy is limited to in-frame clones, with some not included. This table holds approximately 100,000 clones, nearly 45% found once. Sequenced input: CD4+ T cells sorted from blood. All receptors come from a human donor with alopecia areata. Both conserved end residues are trimmed from each CDR3. A D gene is named only where the DNA matches it firmly.

TRBV30,NA,AWSASSYEQY
TRBV28,NA,ASSLESGVRETQY
TRBV29-1,NA,SVSSGLGEKLF
TRBV7-2,TRBD2,ASSFSGTHEQY
TRBV29-1,NA,SVERGFSYNEQF
TRBV11-2,TRBD1,ASSKYRGQETQY
TRBV4-1,TRBD1,ASSQGFGRGHSEQF
TRBV28,TRBD2,ASSRTSGLQETQY
TRBV29-1,NA,SVGLARLNEQF
TRBV28,NA,ASSLQGRTGELF
TRBV30,NA,AWGGTAGNTIY